Below are 2 T cell receptor beta chains sequenced from a single sample in a study of regulatory T cells in long-lasting Graves disease. Time point noted: newly diagnosed GD, antithyroid drugs for less than 3 months. TCR sequences were obtained from RNA taken from PBMCs. Construction of the TCR beta libraries employed iRepertoire HTBI primers in conjunction with Arm-PCR of CDR3 regions. TCRdb reprocessed the multiplex PCR reads via MiXCR and lists one record per CDR3 protein. The top ten clones hold 20% to 30% of a sample with 400,000 to 650,000 distinct CDR3 sequences, 16% of them seen once. The sample was also reused in another study, on T cells in Graves' hyperthyroidism and ophthalmopathy.

Sequencing was performed on peripheral blood mononuclear cells (PBMCs), taken at new diagnosis, from a patient treated with antithyroid drugs. The origin of the receptors is a woman in her forties or fifties with Graves disease.

The rearrangement joins TRBV2 to TRBJ2-4; TRBD1 agrees at 7 bases. The CDR3 contains 14 residues. The germline V gene encodes CDR1 SNHLY and CDR2 FYNNEI. V dropped 6 bases and J dropped 4; count of bases not matched to a gene: 6. The CDR3 loop reads CASRVPGQKNIQYF. Here the CDR3 DNA reads TGTGCCAGCAGAGTCCCGGGACAGAAAAACATTCAGTACTTC.

This clonotype was picked up many times. This chain joins TRBV2 and TRBJ2-5; the match to TRBD2 covers 15 bases. The J call may be mistaken, given a closer DNA end match to TRBJ2-1. The CDR3 is made up of 15 amino acids. Germline values: CDR1 SNHLY, CDR2 FYNNEI. This CDR3 is CASKPGLAGGIEQFF. The CDR3 DNA follows: TGTGCCAGCAAGCCGGGACTAGCGGGGGGTATTGAGCAGTTCTTC.